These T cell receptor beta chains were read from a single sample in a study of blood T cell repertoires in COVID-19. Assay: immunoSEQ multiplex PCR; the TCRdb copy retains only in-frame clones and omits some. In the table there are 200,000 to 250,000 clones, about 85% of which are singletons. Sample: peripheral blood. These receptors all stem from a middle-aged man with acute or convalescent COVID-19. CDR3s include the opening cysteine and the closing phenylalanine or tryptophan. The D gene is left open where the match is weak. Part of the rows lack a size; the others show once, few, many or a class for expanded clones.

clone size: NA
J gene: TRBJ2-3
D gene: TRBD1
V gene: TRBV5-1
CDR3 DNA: TGCGCCAGCCGCCGGACAGGGGATTACCGGAAAGATACGCAGTATTTT
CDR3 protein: CASRRTGDYRKDTQYF

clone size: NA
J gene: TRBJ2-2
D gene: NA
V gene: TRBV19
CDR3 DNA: TGTGCCAGTATTCCATCAGCAGCGGCTGGTGGGAAACTGTTTTTT
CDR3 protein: CASIPSAAAGGKLFF

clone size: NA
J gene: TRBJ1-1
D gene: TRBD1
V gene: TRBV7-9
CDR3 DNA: TGTGCCAGCAGCTCCCAGACAGGGGAAGCTTTCTTT
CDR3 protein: CASSSQTGEAFF

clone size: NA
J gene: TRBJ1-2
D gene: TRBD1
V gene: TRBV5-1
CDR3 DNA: TGCGCCAGCAGCCGGGACAGAGAACTAATCAATGGCTACACCTTC
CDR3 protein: CASSRDRELINGYTF

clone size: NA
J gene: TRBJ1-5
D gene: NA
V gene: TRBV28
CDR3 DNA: TGTGCCAGCAGGTCCTACAGAGATCAGCCCCAGCATTTT
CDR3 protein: CASRSYRDQPQHF

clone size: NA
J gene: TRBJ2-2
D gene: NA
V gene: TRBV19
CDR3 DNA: TGTGCCAGTAGTATAGGTTGGAGGGTTTCCGGGGAGCTGTTTTTT
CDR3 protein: CASSIGWRVSGELFF

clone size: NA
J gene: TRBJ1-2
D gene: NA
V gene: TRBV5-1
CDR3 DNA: TGCGCCAGCAGCTTGACGGGGTCCTATGGCTACACCTTC
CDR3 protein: CASSLTGSYGYTF

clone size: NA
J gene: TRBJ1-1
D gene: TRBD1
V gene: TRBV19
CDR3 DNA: TGTGCCAGTACGACAGGGATGTTCTCGGCTTTCTTT
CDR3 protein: CASTTGMFSAFF

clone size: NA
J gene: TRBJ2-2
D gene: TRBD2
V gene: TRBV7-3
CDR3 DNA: TGTGCCAGCAGCTCGTCCGGCGGGGGCGGGGAGCTGTTTTTT
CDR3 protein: CASSSSGGGGELFF

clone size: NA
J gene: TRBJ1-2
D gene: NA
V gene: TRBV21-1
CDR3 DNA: TGTGCCAGCAGCAGTGGGGGGGGAAAGCACAGGTCGGACTATGGCTACACCTTC
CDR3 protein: CASSSGGGKHRSDYGYTF

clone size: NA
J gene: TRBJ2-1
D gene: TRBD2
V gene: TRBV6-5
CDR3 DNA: TGTGCCAGCAGTTACTCGACTAGCGGATACAATGAGCAGTTCTTC
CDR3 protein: CASSYSTSGYNEQFF

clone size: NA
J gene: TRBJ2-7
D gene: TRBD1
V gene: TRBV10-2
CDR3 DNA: TGCGCCAGCAGTGAACGGGGACAGTCCTACGAGCAGTACTTC
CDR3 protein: CASSERGQSYEQYF

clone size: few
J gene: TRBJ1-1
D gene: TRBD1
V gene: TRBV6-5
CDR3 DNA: TGTGCCAGCAGTCGACAGGGGAACACTGAAGCTTTCTTT
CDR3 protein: CASSRQGNTEAFF

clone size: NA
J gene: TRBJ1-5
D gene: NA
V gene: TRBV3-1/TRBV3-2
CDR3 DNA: TGTGCCAGCAGCGAGGGGAGGGGTCAAAATCAGCCCCAGCATTTT
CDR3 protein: CASSEGRGQNQPQHF

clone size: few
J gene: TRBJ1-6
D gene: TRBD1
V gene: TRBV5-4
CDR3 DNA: TGTGCCAGCAGCTCCCCGACAGGGGATGCGACACCCCTCCACTTT
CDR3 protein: CASSSPTGDATPLHF

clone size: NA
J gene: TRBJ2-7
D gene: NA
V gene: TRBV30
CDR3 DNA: TGTGCCTGGAGTGGGAACCGATACGGGGAGCAGTACTTC
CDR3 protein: CAWSGNRYGEQYF

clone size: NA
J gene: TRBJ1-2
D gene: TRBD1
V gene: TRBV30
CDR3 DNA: TGTGCCTGGAATGACAGGGACTATGGCTACACCTTC
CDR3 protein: CAWNDRDYGYTF

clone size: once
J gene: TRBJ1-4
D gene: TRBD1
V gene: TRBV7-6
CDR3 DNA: TGTGCCAGCAGCGGTCCCGGGACAGGGATGGTCCTGGCTGAAAAACTGTTTTTT
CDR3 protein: CASSGPGTGMVLAEKLFF

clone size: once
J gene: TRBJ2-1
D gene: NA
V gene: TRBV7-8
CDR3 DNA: TGTGCCAGCAGGCGGACTCTAAACTCCTACAATGAGCAGTTCTTC
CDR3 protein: CASRRTLNSYNEQFF

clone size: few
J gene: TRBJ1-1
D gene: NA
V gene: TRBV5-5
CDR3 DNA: TGTGCCAGGGGAGTCCGGGCTGAAGCTTTCTTT
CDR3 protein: CARGVRAEAFF

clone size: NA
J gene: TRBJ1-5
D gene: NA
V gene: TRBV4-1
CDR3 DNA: TGCGCCAGCAGCCAAGATCCACAGAGCAATCAGCCCCAGCATTTT
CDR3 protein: CASSQDPQSNQPQHF

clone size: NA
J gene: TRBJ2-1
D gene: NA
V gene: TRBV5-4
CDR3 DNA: TGTGCCAGCAGCGGAGGACAGTTCTACAATGAGCAGTTCTTC
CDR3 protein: CASSGGQFYNEQFF